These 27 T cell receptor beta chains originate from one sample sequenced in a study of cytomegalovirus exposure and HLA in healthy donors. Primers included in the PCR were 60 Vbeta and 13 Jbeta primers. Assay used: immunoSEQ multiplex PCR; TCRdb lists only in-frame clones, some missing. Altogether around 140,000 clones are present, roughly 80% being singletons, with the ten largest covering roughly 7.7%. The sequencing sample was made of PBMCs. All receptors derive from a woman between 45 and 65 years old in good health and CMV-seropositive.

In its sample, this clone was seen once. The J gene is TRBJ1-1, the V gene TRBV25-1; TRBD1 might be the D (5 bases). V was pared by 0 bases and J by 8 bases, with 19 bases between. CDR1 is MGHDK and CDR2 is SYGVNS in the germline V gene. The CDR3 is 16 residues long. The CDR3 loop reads CASSEYGGTEGFEAFF. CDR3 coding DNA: TGTGCCAGCAGTGAATACGGCGGGACGGAAGGCTTCGAAGCTTTCTTT.

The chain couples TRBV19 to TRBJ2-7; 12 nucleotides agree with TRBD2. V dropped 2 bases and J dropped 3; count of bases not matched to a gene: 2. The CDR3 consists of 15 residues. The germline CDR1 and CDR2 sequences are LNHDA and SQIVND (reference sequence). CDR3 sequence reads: CASSITSGGNYEQYF. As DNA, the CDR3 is TGTGCCAGTAGTATAACTAGCGGGGGGAACTACGAGCAGTACTTC.

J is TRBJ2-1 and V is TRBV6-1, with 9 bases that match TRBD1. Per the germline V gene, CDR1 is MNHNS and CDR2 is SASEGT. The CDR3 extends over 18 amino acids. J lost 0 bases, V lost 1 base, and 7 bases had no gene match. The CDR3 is CASSEEGATGGSYNEQFF. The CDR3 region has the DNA TGTGCCAGCAGTGAAGAGGGGGCGACAGGGGGCTCCTACAATGAGCAGTTCTTC.

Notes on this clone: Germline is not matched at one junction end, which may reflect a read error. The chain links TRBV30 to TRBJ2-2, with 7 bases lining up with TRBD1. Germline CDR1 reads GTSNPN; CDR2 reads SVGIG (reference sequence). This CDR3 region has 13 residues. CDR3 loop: CARRGGRTGELFF. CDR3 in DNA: TGTGCCCGGAGAGGGGGCCGCACCGGGGAGCTGTTTTTT.

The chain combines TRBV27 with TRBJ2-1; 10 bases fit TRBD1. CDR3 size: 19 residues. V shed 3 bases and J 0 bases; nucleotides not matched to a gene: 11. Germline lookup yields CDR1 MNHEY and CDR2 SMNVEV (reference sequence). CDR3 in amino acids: CASSFWDRGLRGSYNEQFF. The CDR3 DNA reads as TGTGCCAGCAGTTTCTGGGACAGGGGCCTTCGTGGCTCCTACAATGAGCAGTTCTTC.

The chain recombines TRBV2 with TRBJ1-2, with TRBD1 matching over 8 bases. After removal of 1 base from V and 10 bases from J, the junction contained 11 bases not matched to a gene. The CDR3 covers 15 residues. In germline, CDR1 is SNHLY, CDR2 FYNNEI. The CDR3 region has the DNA TGTGCCAGCAGTGAAGGGTTTGGGACAGGAGGCGACTACACCTTC. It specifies CASSEGFGTGGDYTF.

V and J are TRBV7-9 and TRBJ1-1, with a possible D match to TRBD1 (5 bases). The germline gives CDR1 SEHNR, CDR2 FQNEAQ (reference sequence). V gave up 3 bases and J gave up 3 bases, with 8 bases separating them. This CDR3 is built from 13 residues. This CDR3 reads CASSFGGYTEAFF. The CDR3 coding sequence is TGTGCCAGCAGCTTCGGGGGTTACACTGAAGCTTTCTTT.

The CDR3 spells CAWTRPSGSGYGYTF. The CDR3 DNA is TGTGCCTGGACCAGACCCTCGGGAAGCGGCTATGGCTACACCTTC. The chain carries TRBV30 and TRBJ1-2; no firm D call. The CDR3 is 15 residues long. V lost 4 bases, J lost 4 bases, and 19 bases lay in between. CDR1 and CDR2 (germline): GTSNPN, SVGIG (reference sequence).

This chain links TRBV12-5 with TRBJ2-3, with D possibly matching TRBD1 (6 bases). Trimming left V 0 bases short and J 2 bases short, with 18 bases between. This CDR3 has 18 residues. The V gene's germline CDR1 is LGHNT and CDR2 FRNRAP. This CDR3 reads CASGLVQGANKPTDTQYF. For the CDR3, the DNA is TGTGCTAGTGGTTTGGTACAGGGAGCCAACAAACCCACAGATACGCAGTATTTT.

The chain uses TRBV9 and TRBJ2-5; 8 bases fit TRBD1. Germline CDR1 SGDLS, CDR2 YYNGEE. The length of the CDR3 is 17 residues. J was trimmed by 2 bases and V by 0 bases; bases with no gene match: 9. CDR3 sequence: CASSVGRRQGAQETQYF. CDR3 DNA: TGTGCCAGCAGCGTAGGAAGGCGGCAGGGGGCTCAAGAGACCCAGTACTTC.

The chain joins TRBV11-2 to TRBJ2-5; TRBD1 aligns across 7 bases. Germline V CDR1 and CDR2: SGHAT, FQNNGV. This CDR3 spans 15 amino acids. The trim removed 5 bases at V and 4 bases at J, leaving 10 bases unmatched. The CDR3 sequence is CASSGPTGKVETQYF. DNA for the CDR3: TGTGCCAGCAGCGGACCGACAGGGAAGGTAGAGACCCAGTACTTC.

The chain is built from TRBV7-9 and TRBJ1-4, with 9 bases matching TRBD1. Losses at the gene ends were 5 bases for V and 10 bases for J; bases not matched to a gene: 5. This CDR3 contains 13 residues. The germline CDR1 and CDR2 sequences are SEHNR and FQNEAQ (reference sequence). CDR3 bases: TGTGCCAGCAGCCCACAGGGGGCGGGAAAACTGTTTTTT. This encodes CASSPQGAGKLFF.

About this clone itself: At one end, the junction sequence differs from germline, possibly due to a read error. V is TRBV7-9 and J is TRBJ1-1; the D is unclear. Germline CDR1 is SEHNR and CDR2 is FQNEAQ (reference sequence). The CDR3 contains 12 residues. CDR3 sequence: CSSSSIGRAAFF. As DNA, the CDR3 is TGTTCCAGCAGCTCCATCGGGAGGGCAGCTTTCTTT. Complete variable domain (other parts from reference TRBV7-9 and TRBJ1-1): DTGVSQNPRHKITKRGQNVTFRCDPISEHNRLYWYRQTLGQGPEFLTYFQNEAQLEKSRLLSDRFSAERPKGSFSTLEIQRTEQGDSAMYLCSSSSIGRAAFFGQGTRLTVV.

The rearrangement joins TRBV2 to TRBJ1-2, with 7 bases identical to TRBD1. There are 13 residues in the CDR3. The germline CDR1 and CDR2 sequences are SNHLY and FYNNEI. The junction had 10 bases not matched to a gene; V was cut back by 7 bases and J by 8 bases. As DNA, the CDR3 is TGTGCCAGCATTGGGACAGACCAGGTGGGCTACACCTTC. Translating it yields CASIGTDQVGYTF. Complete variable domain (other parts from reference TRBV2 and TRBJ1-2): EPEVTQTPSHQVTQMGQEVILRCVPISNHLYFYWYRQILGQKVEFLVSFYNNEISEKSEIFDDQFSVERPDGSNFTLKIRSTKLEDSAMYFCASIGTDQVGYTFGSGTRLTVV.

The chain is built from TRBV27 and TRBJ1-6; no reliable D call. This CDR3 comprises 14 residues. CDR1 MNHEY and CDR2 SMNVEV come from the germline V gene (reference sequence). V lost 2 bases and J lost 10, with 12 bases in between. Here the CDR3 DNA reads TGTGCCAGCAGTTTAACTGGCAAGAGGTCACCCCTCCACTTT. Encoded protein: CASSLTGKRSPLHF.

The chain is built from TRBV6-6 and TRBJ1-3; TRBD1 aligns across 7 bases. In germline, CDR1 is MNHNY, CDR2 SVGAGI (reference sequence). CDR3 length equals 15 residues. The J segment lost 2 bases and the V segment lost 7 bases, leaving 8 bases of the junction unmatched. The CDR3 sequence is CASTNTQGAGNTIYF. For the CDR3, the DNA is TGTGCCAGCACGAACACGCAGGGGGCTGGAAACACCATATATTTT.

In DNA form, the CDR3 reads TGCAGCGTTAGGGGCGATGAAAGCCAAGAGACCCAGTACTTC. Residues: CSVRGDESQETQYF. This chain uses TRBV29-1 with TRBJ2-5; the D gene is possibly TRBD1 (5 bases). This CDR3 is 14 amino acids long. V dropped 5 bases and J dropped 1 base, with 14 bases sitting between them. Per germline, CDR1 SQVTM and CDR2 ANQGSEA.

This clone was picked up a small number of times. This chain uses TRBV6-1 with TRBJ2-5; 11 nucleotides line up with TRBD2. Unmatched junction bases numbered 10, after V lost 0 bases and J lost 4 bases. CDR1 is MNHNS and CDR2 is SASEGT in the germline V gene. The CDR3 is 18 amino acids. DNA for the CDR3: TGTGCCAGCAGTGAAGCCTATGGGACTAGCGGAATACGAGAGACCCAGTACTTC. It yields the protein CASSEAYGTSGIRETQYF.

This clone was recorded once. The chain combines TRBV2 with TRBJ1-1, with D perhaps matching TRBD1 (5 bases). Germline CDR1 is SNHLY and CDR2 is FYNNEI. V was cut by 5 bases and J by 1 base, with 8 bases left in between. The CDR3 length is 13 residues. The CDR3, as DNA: TGTGCCAGCAGTCCGACAGAGAACACTGAAGCTTTCTTT. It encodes CASSPTENTEAFF.

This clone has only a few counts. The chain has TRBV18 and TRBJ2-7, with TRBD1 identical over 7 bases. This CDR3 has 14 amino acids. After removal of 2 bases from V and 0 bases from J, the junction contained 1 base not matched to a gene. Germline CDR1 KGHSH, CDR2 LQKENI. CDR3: CASSPDRDSYEQYF. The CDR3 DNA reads TGTGCCAGCTCACCAGACAGGGACTCCTACGAGCAGTACTTC.

CDR3 region: CASSIKGDTEAFF. CDR3 coding DNA: TGTGCCAGTAGTATTAAGGGGGACACTGAAGCTTTCTTT. The V gene is TRBV19, the J gene TRBJ1-1; D may be TRBD1 (6 bases). The CDR3 runs 13 residues. V lost 3 bases and J 3 bases, leaving 8 bases between the germline ends. Germline V gene sequence: CDR1 LNHDA, CDR2 SQIVND (reference sequence).

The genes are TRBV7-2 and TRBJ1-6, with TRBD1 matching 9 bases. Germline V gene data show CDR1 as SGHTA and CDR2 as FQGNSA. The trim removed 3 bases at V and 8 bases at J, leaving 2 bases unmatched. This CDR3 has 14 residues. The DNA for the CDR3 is TGTGCCAGCAGCTTCAGGACAGGGGATTCACCCCTCCACTTT. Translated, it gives CASSFRTGDSPLHF.

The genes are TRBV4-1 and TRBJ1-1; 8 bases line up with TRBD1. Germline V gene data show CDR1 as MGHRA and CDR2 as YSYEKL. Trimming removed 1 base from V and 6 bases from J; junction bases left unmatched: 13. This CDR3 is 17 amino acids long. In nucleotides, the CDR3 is TGCGCCAGCAGCCAAGCGGTAGGGACAGGAGGGAGATCTGAAGCTTTCTTT. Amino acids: CASSQAVGTGGRSEAFF.

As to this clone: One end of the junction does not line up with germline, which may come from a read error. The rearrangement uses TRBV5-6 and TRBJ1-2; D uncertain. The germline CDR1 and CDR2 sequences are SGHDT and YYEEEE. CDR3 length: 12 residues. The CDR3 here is CTSSFSSYGYTF. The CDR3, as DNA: TGTACCAGCAGCTTTTCGAGCTATGGCTACACCTTC.

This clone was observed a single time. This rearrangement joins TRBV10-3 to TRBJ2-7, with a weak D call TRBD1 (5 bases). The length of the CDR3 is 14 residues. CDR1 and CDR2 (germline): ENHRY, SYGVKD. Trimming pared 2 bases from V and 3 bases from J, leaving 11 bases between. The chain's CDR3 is CAISEPRARYEQYF. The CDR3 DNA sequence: TGTGCCATCAGTGAGCCCAGGGCCCGCTACGAGCAGTACTTC.

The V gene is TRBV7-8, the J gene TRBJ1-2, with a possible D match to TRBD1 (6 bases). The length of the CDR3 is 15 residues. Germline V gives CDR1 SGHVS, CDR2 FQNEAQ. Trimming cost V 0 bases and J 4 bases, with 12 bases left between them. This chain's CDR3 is CASSLAVTGLYGYTF. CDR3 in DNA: TGTGCCAGCAGCTTAGCGGTGACAGGACTCTATGGCTACACCTTC.

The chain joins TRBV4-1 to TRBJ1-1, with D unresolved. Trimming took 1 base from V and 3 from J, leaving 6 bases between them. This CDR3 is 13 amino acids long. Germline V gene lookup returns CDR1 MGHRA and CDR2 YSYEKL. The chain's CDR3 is CASSQVADTEAFF. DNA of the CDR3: TGCGCCAGCAGCCAAGTTGCGGACACTGAAGCTTTCTTT.